These 14 T cell receptor beta chains came from one sample sequenced in a study of regulatory T cells in long-lasting Graves disease. Construction of TCR beta libraries relied on iRepertoire HTBI primers and on Arm-PCR targeting CDR3 regions. TCRdb re-called the multiplex PCR reads through MiXCR, storing one row per CDR3 protein. The sample carries about 440,000 distinct CDR3 sequences, 16% recorded once. Noted time point: newly diagnosed GD, antithyroid drugs for less than 3 months. Making the TCR library involved RNA that had been extracted from PBMCs. This same sample was also part of a study on T cells in Graves' hyperthyroidism and ophthalmopathy.

The specimen was peripheral blood mononuclear cells (PBMCs), collected at new diagnosis, from a patient treated with antithyroid drugs. All receptors come from a woman in her late teens or twenties with Graves disease.

This clonotype was found many times. The genes are TRBV9 and TRBJ2-7; 7 bases fit TRBD2. This CDR3 has 13 amino acids. The junction had 5 bases not matched to a gene; V was cut back by 6 bases and J by 2 bases. From germline, CDR1 is SGDLS and CDR2 YYNGEE. The DNA of the CDR3 is TGTGCCAGCAATCTTAGCGGGCCCTACGAGCAGTACTTC. Protein product: CASNLSGPYEQYF.

This rearrangement joins TRBV6-2 or TRBV6-3 to TRBJ2-7; no reliable D call. The CDR3 contains 14 residues. From germline, CDR1 is MNHEY and CDR2 SVGEGT. V was cut by 2 bases and J by 4 bases, with 12 bases left in between. The chain's CDR3 is CASSYNPQEYEQYF. CDR3 coding DNA: TGTGCCAGCAGTTACAACCCCCAGGAATACGAGCAGTACTTC.

This clonotype was observed at least ten times. The rearrangement links TRBV18 to TRBJ2-1; TRBD1 aligns across 10 bases. The V and J ends lost 2 bases and 0 bases, in that order; junction bases with no gene match: 7. Germline V lookup: CDR1 KGHSH, CDR2 LQKENI. CDR3 length equals 18 residues. The CDR3 sequence: CASSPSPGQGLSYNEQFF. Here the CDR3 DNA reads TGTGCCAGCTCACCAAGCCCGGGACAGGGGCTCTCCTACAATGAGCAGTTCTTC.

The chain couples TRBV6-1 to TRBJ2-7; 11 bases fit TRBD2. V lost 6 bases, J lost 3 bases, and 7 bases stayed unmatched. CDR3 length equals 15 residues. Germline loops: CDR1 MNHNS, CDR2 SASEGT. The CDR3 spells CASRRTGTSGYEQYF. CDR3 nucleotides: TGTGCCAGCAGACGTACCGGGACTAGCGGCTACGAGCAGTACTTC.

The table lists this clonotype with a few counts. A much larger clonotype is one base distant, so this may be a read error. The chain uses TRBV7-2 and TRBJ2-7; possible D gene TRBD1, 6 bases. Germline lookup yields CDR1 SGHTA and CDR2 FQGNSA. V lost 5 bases and J 9 bases, leaving 17 bases between the germline ends. The CDR3 has 13 amino acids. The CDR3 loop reads CASSPMGARGQYF. The CDR3 bases are TGTGCCAGCAGCCCGATGGGGGCGAGAGGGCAGTACTTC.

This clonotype was found a few times. The chain joins TRBV4-1 to TRBJ1-6, with 9 bases that match TRBD1. Germline V gene data show CDR1 as MGHRA and CDR2 as YSYEKL. Trimming cost V 2 bases and J 6 bases; bases outside gene matches: 2. This CDR3 is 15 amino acids long. The CDR3 loop is CASSQLGQGNSPLHF. The DNA of the CDR3 is TGCGCCAGCAGCCAACTGGGACAGGGTAATTCACCCCTCCACTTT.

This clonotype was seen repeatedly, ten times or more. This chain joins TRBV27 and TRBJ1-3; D ambiguous. The CDR3 is 13 residues long. The germline CDR1 and CDR2 sequences are MNHEY and SMNVEV (reference sequence). V was shortened by 6 bases and J by 2 bases, with 8 bases between the two germline ends. In DNA form, the CDR3 reads TGTGCCAGCAGAGCCTCCGCTGGAAACACCATATATTTT. This encodes CASRASAGNTIYF.

This clonotype was seen ten or more times. The chain has TRBV18 and TRBJ2-3; 7 nucleotides agree with TRBD1. V was pared by 5 bases and J by 8 bases, with 13 bases of the junction left unmatched. CDR1 KGHSH and CDR2 LQKENI come from the germline V gene. The CDR3 is 15 amino acids. The chain's CDR3 is CASSTGQVGLATQYF. The DNA for the CDR3 is TGTGCCAGCTCAACAGGACAGGTCGGTCTCGCTACGCAGTATTTT. Full variable domain (missing parts from reference TRBV18 and TRBJ2-3): NAGVMQNPRHLVRRRGQEARLRCSPMKGHSHVYWYRQLPEEGLKFMVYLQKENIIDESGMPKERFSAEFPKEGPSILRIQQVVRGDSAAYFCASSTGQVGLATQYFGPGTRLTVL.

This rearrangement joins TRBV30 to TRBJ1-5; D call uncertain. Germline CDR1 reads GTSNPN; CDR2 reads SVGIG (reference sequence). V was shortened by 4 bases and J by 2 bases, with 9 bases between the two germline ends. The length of the CDR3 is 13 residues. This CDR3 reads CAWTANGNQPQHF. For the CDR3, the DNA is TGTGCCTGGACTGCTAACGGCAATCAGCCCCAGCATTTT.

In its sample, this clonotype was seen a few times. J is TRBJ2-7 and V is TRBV4-3; D ambiguous. Germline CDR1 LGHNA, CDR2 YSLEER. V lost 0 bases, J lost 0 bases, and 12 bases lay in between. The CDR3 is made up of 16 amino acids. Written as DNA, the CDR3 is TGCGCCAGCAGCCAAGATCGGAGTCCCAGCTCCTACGAGCAGTACTTC. It is translated as CASSQDRSPSSYEQYF.

This clonotype was picked up many times. The V call is TRBV27, the J call TRBJ2-1; 7 bases map to TRBD2. J gave up 1 base and V 2 bases, and 2 bases lay outside the gene matches. CDR3 length equals 15 residues. The germline gives CDR1 MNHEY, CDR2 SMNVEV (reference sequence). CDR3 in amino acids: CASSLASGSYNEQFF. CDR3 bases: TGTGCCAGCAGTTTAGCTAGCGGTTCCTACAATGAGCAGTTCTTC.

This clonotype has only a few counts. V is TRBV20-1 and J is TRBJ1-3; D gene ambiguous. This CDR3 has 11 residues. V was shortened by 2 bases and J by 1 base, with 0 bases between the two germline ends. Looked up from germline, CDR1 is DFQATT and CDR2 is SNEGSKA (reference sequence). CDR3 nucleotides: TGCAGTGCTAGATCTGGAAACACCATATATTTT. Protein product: CSARSGNTIYF.

This clonotype showed up many times. This rearrangement joins TRBV11-2 to TRBJ2-5; 9 positions agree with TRBD1. CDR3 length equals 15 residues. V was pared by 6 bases and J by 6 bases, with 11 bases of the junction left unmatched. Germline CDR1 SGHAT, CDR2 FQNNGV. Written as DNA, the CDR3 is TGTGCCAGCAGGCACTTGATACAGGGGGCTAAGACCCAGTACTTC. Amino acid sequence: CASRHLIQGAKTQYF.

This clonotype was seen a few times. V usage is TRBV27 and J usage is TRBJ1-5, with D unclear. CDR1 and CDR2 from the germline V gene are MNHEY and SMNVEV (reference sequence). V gave up 0 bases and J gave up 6 bases, with 9 bases separating them. CDR3 size: 14 residues. CDR3: CASSLSKGGQPQHF. CDR3 DNA sequence: TGTGCCAGCAGTTTATCGAAGGGAGGTCAGCCCCAGCATTTT.